The rows below give T cell receptor beta chains drawn from one sample of a study of T cell responses to AZD1222 COVID-19 vaccine. This table comes from immunoSEQ multiplex PCR, and its TCRdb copy is limited to in-frame clones, with some not included. The table lists roughly 100,000 clones, about four fifths of them singletons, with approximately 5% in the top ten. The specimen comprised peripheral blood, sampled on day 0 of AZD1222 vaccination. The origin of the receptors is an adult in good health. The CDR3 runs from the conserved cysteine through the conserved F or W. The D gene is left open where the match is weak. Not every row has a clone size; where given, it reads once, few, many or a size class.

TRBV10-2	few	TRBD1	TRBJ1-5	TGCGCCAGCAGTGCCCTCGGGACAGGGAATCAGCCCCAGCATTTT	CASSALGTGNQPQHF
TRBV9	NA	NA	TRBJ1-2	TGTGCCAGCAGCCCGGACGGAAACTATGGCTACACCTTC	CASSPDGNYGYTF
TRBV11-1	few	NA	TRBJ1-2	TGTGCCAGCAGCTCGGGTAACTATGGCTACACCTTC	CASSSGNYGYTF
TRBV5-4	NA	NA	TRBJ1-4	TGTGCCAGCAGCAAAGGAATATTAGGGACTAATGAAAAACTGTTTTTT	CASSKGILGTNEKLFF
TRBV7-2	NA	TRBD2	TRBJ2-3	TGTGCCAGCAGCCCTCTAGCGGGGGGGAGTACAGATACGCAGTATTTT	CASSPLAGGSTDTQYF
TRBV27	NA	NA	TRBJ1-6	TGTGCCAGCAGTTCCCCGGGGGATTCACCCCTCCACTTT	CASSSPGDSPLHF
TRBV5-4	NA	NA	TRBJ2-3	TGTGCCAGCAGGAGGACAGCTAGCACAGATACGCAGTATTTT	CASRRTASTDTQYF
TRBV7-2	few	NA	TRBJ1-5	TGTGCCAGCAGCCTCAACAATCAGCCCCAGCATTTT	CASSLNNQPQHF
TRBV7-2	once	NA	TRBJ1-1	TGTGCCAGCAGCTTAGACAGACTCTTCACTGAAGCTTTCTTT	CASSLDRLFTEAFF
TRBV7-9	NA	NA	TRBJ1-1	TGTGCCAGCAGCGCTTCCGGGAAGAACACTGAAGCTTTCTTT	CASSASGKNTEAFF
TRBV6-5	NA	TRBD1	TRBJ2-5	TGTGCCAGCAGCTGGGGACAGCACGAGACCCAGTACTTC	CASSWGQHETQYF
TRBV7-9	NA	NA	TRBJ1-2	TGTGCCAGCAGCTTTCCCGGGGGGGGGAACTATGGCTACACCTTC	CASSFPGGGNYGYTF
TRBV11-2	NA	NA	TRBJ1-1	TGTGCCAGCAGCTTAATAACAGGGAGTGACACTGAAGCTTTCTTT	CASSLITGSDTEAFF
TRBV4-1	few	TRBD1	TRBJ2-1	TGCGCCAGCAGGTCACAGGGGAGCTCCTACAATGAGCAGTTCTTC	CASRSQGSSYNEQFF
TRBV2	NA	NA	TRBJ1-2	TGTGCCAGCAGTGAACAGCAGGCCTACGCCTATGGCTACACCTTC	CASSEQQAYAYGYTF
TRBV6-2/TRBV6-3	NA	NA	TRBJ2-2	TGTGCCAGCAGTGGAACAGGGGGGGACACCGGGGAGCTGTTTTTT	CASSGTGGDTGELFF
TRBV5-1	NA	NA	TRBJ2-1	TGCGCCAGCAGCTTGGGCCCGAGCTCCTACAATGAGCAGTTCTTC	CASSLGPSSYNEQFF
TRBV7-2	NA	NA	TRBJ1-2	TGTGCCAGCAGCCCGACGGGCCCCTATGGCTACACCTTC	CASSPTGPYGYTF
TRBV5-6	NA	NA	TRBJ2-7	TGTGCCAGCAGATTAACAGGAAGATACGAGCAGTACTTC	CASRLTGRYEQYF
TRBV5-1	once	NA	TRBJ2-5	TGCGCCAGCAGCTTTGCAGCGCAAGAGACCCAGTACTTC	CASSFAAQETQYF
TRBV5-6	NA	NA	TRBJ2-4	TGTGCCAGCCGCGAAACAGGGACGAACATTCAGTACTTC	CASRETGTNIQYF
TRBV19	NA	TRBD1	TRBJ1-5	TGTGCCAGTAGACCGGGGACAGGGAATCAGCCCCAGCATTTT	CASRPGTGNQPQHF
TRBV4-1	once	NA	TRBJ1-2	TGCGCCAGCAGCCACCCTTTGCCGGGGAATGGCTACACCTTC	CASSHPLPGNGYTF
TRBV3-1/TRBV3-2	NA	NA	TRBJ1-2	TGTGCCAGCAGCCAAGATTTCGGGGGGCGGGCATACACCTTC	CASSQDFGGRAYTF
TRBV3-1/TRBV3-2	NA	TRBD1	TRBJ2-2	TGTGCCAGCAGCTACACAGGGGCCGGGGAGCTGTTTTTT	CASSYTGAGELFF
TRBV7-9	NA	NA	TRBJ2-7	TGTGCCAGCAGCAGCTCGGACAGAATGAGCTCCTACGAGCAGTACTTC	CASSSSDRMSSYEQYF
TRBV27	NA	NA	TRBJ1-2	TGTGCCAGCAGTTCCCAACAGGCGGGCTATGGCTACACCTTC	CASSSQQAGYGYTF
TRBV10-3	NA	NA	TRBJ1-5	TGTGCCATCAGTGAGGCAGGGAATCAGCCCCAGCATTTT	CAISEAGNQPQHF